This T cell receptor beta chain was recorded in a study of chemoradiotherapy in HPV16-positive cancers. For this clone: The junction departs from the called germline gene at one end, perhaps through a read error.

In germline, CDR1 is MNHNY, CDR2 SVGAGI (reference sequence). The CDR3 loop spans 9 amino acids. TCRdb keeps only in-frame clones here, not all; method: immunoSEQ multiplex PCR. Of about 22,000 clones listed, over 85% are singletons. The sequence came from a human donor with HPV-associated anogenital cancer. The chain recombines TRBV6-6 with TRBJ2-7; D is unclear. Sequences were derived from blood, sampled from a patient who underwent chemoradiotherapy. The CDR3: CASSYPPHF. The CDR3 coding sequence is TGTGCCAGCAGTTACCCCCCCCACTTC.